Below, 15 T cell receptor beta chains from the same sample are listed, as sequenced in a study of shared clonotypes between healthy human individuals. Clones were read by immunoSEQ multiplex PCR, and TCRdb kept only the in-frame ones, dropping some. Among around 2.1 million clones listed, approximately 94% were seen once. Cells designated naive CD8 were CD45RO-negative and were positively selected for CCR7, with terminally differentiated effector memory CD45RA+ cells excluded. The material sequenced was naive CD8+ T cells from PBMCs. The receptors originated from a man aged 18 to 30 in good health. Some clones in this sample may be carry-over from other donors' samples.

The J gene is TRBJ1-6, the V gene TRBV21-1; the table's D call, TRBD1, has no DNA check behind it. TRBV21-1 is a recognized pseudogene. CDR3 length: 12 amino acids. CDR3 residues: CASSPVNSPLHF. The DNA for the CDR3 is TGTGCCAGCAGCCCAGTTAATTCACCCCTCCACTTT.

The V gene is TRBV19, the J gene TRBJ2-2; 11 bases fit TRBD2. V gave up 1 base and J gave up 5 bases; unmatched junction bases: 12. This CDR3 is 19 amino acids long. CDR1 is LNHDA and CDR2 is SQIVND in the germline V gene (reference sequence). The CDR3 nucleotides are TGTGCCAGTAGTATAGGAGGAGGGATGACTAGCGGGGAGACCGGGGAGCTGTTTTTT. Translating gives CASSIGGGMTSGETGELFF.

The chain recombines TRBV5-1 with TRBJ1-1; D remains ambiguous. The CDR3 length is 15 residues. From germline, CDR1 is SGHRS and CDR2 YFSETQ. V dropped 0 bases and J dropped 1 base, with 10 bases sitting between them. CDR3 sequence: CASSLVGWGNTEAFF. Written as DNA, the CDR3 is TGCGCCAGCAGCTTGGTGGGTTGGGGGAACACTGAAGCTTTCTTT.

V gene TRBV7-8 combines with J gene TRBJ1-4; 7 bases agree with TRBD1. The germline V gene encodes CDR1 SGHVS and CDR2 FQNEAQ. This CDR3 is built from 16 residues. The ends lost 5 bases at V and 5 bases at J; junction bases unmatched: 11. CDR3 sequence: CASSRIPRDSNEKLFF. CDR3 DNA: TGTGCCAGCAGCAGGATACCCCGGGACAGCAATGAAAAACTGTTTTTT.

This chain connects TRBV5-1 to TRBJ2-7; D unresolved. This CDR3 comprises 14 residues. Trimming left V 0 bases short and J 2 bases short, with 9 bases between. Germline CDR1 SGHRS, CDR2 YFSETQ. CDR3 in amino acids: CASSLVAVTYEQYF. The CDR3 DNA reads as TGCGCCAGCAGCTTGGTTGCGGTTACCTACGAGCAGTACTTC.

On this clone: Other DNA sequences within the sample encode an identical CDR3. The V call is TRBV7-2, the J call TRBJ2-1; TRBD2 aligns across 12 bases. Unmatched junction bases numbered 2, after V lost 4 bases and J lost 4 bases. The CDR3 contains 15 residues. Germline values: CDR1 SGHTA, CDR2 FQGNSA. CDR3 sequence reads: CASSSGLAGYNEQFF. The CDR3 DNA reads TGTGCCAGCAGCTCGGGACTAGCGGGTTACAATGAGCAGTTCTTC.

The table lists this clone with a count of one. This sequence joins TRBV27 and TRBJ2-7, with D maybe TRBD1 (7 bases). The CDR3 runs 15 residues. The germline V gene has CDR1 MNHEY and CDR2 SMNVEV (reference sequence). Trimming cost V 11 bases and J 2 bases, with 22 bases left between them. This chain's CDR3 is CARPGGHGGPYEQYF. The CDR3 DNA reads TGTGCCCGGCCAGGGGGACACGGGGGCCCCTACGAGCAGTACTTC.

The chain employs TRBV7-2 and TRBJ2-1; perhaps TRBD1 as D (5 bases). Trimming left V 5 bases short and J 6 bases short, with 17 bases between. The length of the CDR3 is 15 residues. CDR1 is SGHTA and CDR2 is FQGNSA in the germline V gene. The CDR3 reads CASSPFPDSINEQFF. CDR3 sequence (DNA): TGTGCCAGCAGCCCTTTTCCAGACAGCATCAATGAGCAGTTCTTC.

This chain links TRBV5-6 with TRBJ1-1; D call uncertain. The V gene's germline CDR1 is SGHDT and CDR2 YYEEEE. The V gene lost 4 bases and the J gene lost 1 base, with 8 bases spanning the gap. This CDR3 has 13 residues. DNA for the CDR3: TGTGCCAGCAGCGATCCACAGAACACTGAAGCTTTCTTT. It yields the protein CASSDPQNTEAFF.

This rearrangement joins TRBV9 to TRBJ2-1, with D tentatively TRBD1 (6 bases). The CDR3 consists of 14 residues. Trimming removed 3 bases at V and 8 bases at J, with 15 bases between. Germline V gene sequence: CDR1 SGDLS, CDR2 YYNGEE. The CDR3 reads CASSDLDRQHEQFF. CDR3 coding DNA: TGTGCCAGCAGCGATTTAGACAGGCAGCATGAGCAGTTCTTC.

The J gene is TRBJ2-2, the V gene TRBV5-1, with D possibly matching TRBD1 (6 bases). CDR1 is SGHRS and CDR2 is YFSETQ in the germline V gene. This CDR3 has 17 amino acids. Trimming removed 7 bases at V and 0 bases at J, with 19 bases between. The chain's CDR3 is CASGARDITSNTGELFF. CDR3 sequence (DNA): TGCGCCAGCGGGGCCCGGGACATTACATCGAACACCGGGGAGCTGTTTTTT.

CDR3 DNA sequence: TGTGCCAGCACCACTGTCCGGGACAGCACCGACGAGCAGTACTTC. Translated: CASTTVRDSTDEQYF. This chain links TRBV28 with TRBJ2-7; 7 nucleotides match TRBD1. The CDR3 consists of 15 residues. Germline V CDR1 and CDR2: MDHEN, SYDVKM. J lost 5 bases, V lost 7 bases, and 14 bases had no gene match.

This chain joins TRBV15 and TRBJ2-2; D remains ambiguous. Trimming took 5 bases from V and 5 from J, leaving 9 bases between them. Looked up from germline, CDR1 is LNHNV and CDR2 is YYDKDF (reference sequence). This CDR3 has 13 residues. The CDR3 sequence is CATSPLRTGELFF. Here the CDR3 DNA reads TGTGCCACCAGCCCGTTAAGGACCGGGGAGCTGTTTTTT.

This rearrangement joins TRBV28 to TRBJ2-7, with 9 bases aligning to TRBD1. This CDR3 comprises 16 residues. Germline CDR1 is MDHEN and CDR2 is SYDVKM. V gave up 5 bases and J gave up 4 bases; unmatched junction bases: 12. CDR3 sequence: CASSNSGQGPSYEQYF. CDR3 bases: TGTGCCAGCAGTAATTCGGGACAGGGCCCATCGTACGAGCAGTACTTC.

This rearrangement joins TRBV7-3 to TRBJ1-1, with D unresolved. In germline, CDR1 is SGHTA, CDR2 FQGTGA. V was cut by 4 bases and J by 4 bases, with 13 bases left in between. The CDR3 loop spans 14 amino acids. The chain's CDR3 is CASSSRTHITEAFF. As DNA, the CDR3 is TGTGCCAGCAGCTCCCGGACCCATATCACTGAAGCTTTCTTT. Complete variable domain (other parts from reference TRBV7-3 and TRBJ1-1): GAGVSQTPSNKVTEKGKYVELRCDPISGHTALYWYRQSLGQGPEFLIYFQGTGAADDSGLPNDRFFAVRPEGSVSTLKIQRTERGDSAVYLCASSSRTHITEAFFGQGTRLTVV.